A selection of T cell receptor beta chains follows, all from one sample in a study of shared clonotypes between healthy human individuals. Some clones are missing from TCRdb's copy, which holds only in-frame ones; the method was immunoSEQ multiplex PCR. The table lists some 2,000,000 clones, roughly 95% of them singletons. The material sequenced was naive CD8+ T cells sorted from blood. These receptor sequences come from a man aged 18-30 years in good health. Each CDR3 is given with its conserved first and last residue. The D gene is left open where the match is weak. Expanded clones get a size class; other rows say once, few or many, or leave the size out.

D: -
size: -
J: TRBJ1-2
V: TRBV28
DNA: TGTGCCAGCAGTCCTCAAATAGGACCTAAGAACTATGGCTACACCTTC
CDR3: CASSPQIGPKNYGYTF

D: -
size: -
J: TRBJ2-5
V: TRBV9
DNA: TGTGCCAGCAGCCCGCCCGGGACCCAAGAGACCCAGTACTTC
CDR3: CASSPPGTQETQYF

D: -
size: -
J: TRBJ1-1
V: TRBV7-2
DNA: TGTGCCAGCAGCTTAGTGACTGAGGAAGGCACTGAAGCTTTCTTT
CDR3: CASSLVTEEGTEAFF

D: -
size: -
J: TRBJ1-5
V: TRBV25-1
DNA: TGTGCCAGCAGCGAGGTACACAATACACTTCGGAACAATCAGCCCCAGCATTTT
CDR3: CASSEVHNTLRNNQPQHF

D: -
size: -
J: TRBJ2-7
V: TRBV4-1
DNA: TGCGCCAGCAGCCAAGAATCAGCCTACGAGCAGTACTTC
CDR3: CASSQESAYEQYF

D: -
size: -
J: TRBJ2-7
V: TRBV13
DNA: TGTGCCAGCAGCTTAGGCGGGCATCACTACGAGCAGTACTTC
CDR3: CASSLGGHHYEQYF

D: -
size: -
J: TRBJ1-2
V: TRBV11-2
DNA: TGTGCCAGCAGCTTAGAAGGCTACAGGGAGGAAGACTATGGCTACACCTTC
CDR3: CASSLEGYREEDYGYTF

D: -
size: -
J: TRBJ2-7
V: TRBV6-5
DNA: TGTGCCAGCAGTTACTCGCCTAGCAGTCACGAGCAGTACTTC
CDR3: CASSYSPSSHEQYF

D: TRBD1
size: -
J: TRBJ2-7
V: TRBV19
DNA: TGTGCCAGTAGTATAGGGACAGGACTCTACGAGCAGTACTTC
CDR3: CASSIGTGLYEQYF

D: TRBD2
size: -
J: TRBJ2-7
V: TRBV7-9
DNA: TGTGCCAGCAGCCCAGGACTAGCGGTCGAGGCTGCCTACGAGCAGTACTTC
CDR3: CASSPGLAVEAAYEQYF

D: -
size: -
J: TRBJ2-7
V: TRBV4-3
DNA: TGCGCCAGCAGCCAAATTATCCCCGAACGACTGTACTTC
CDR3: CASSQIIPERLYF

D: -
size: -
J: TRBJ1-4
V: TRBV6-1
DNA: TGTGCCAGCAGTGAAGAGTGGCAGCCAGATGAAAAACTGTTTTTT
CDR3: CASSEEWQPDEKLFF

D: TRBD1
size: once
J: TRBJ1-1
V: TRBV10-3
DNA: TGTGCCATCAGAGACAGGGGGAACACTGAAGCTTTCTTT
CDR3: CAIRDRGNTEAFF

D: -
size: -
J: TRBJ2-1
V: TRBV30
DNA: TGTGCCTGGAGGGGATCCCGGGACTTTTCCTACAATGAGCAGTTCTTC
CDR3: CAWRGSRDFSYNEQFF

D: -
size: -
J: TRBJ2-3
V: TRBV11-2
DNA: TGTGCCAGCAGCATAACCCTCACAGATACGCAGTATTTT
CDR3: CASSITLTDTQYF

D: TRBD1
size: -
J: TRBJ2-7
V: TRBV7-9
DNA: TGTGCCAGCAGCTTTATCGGACAGGGGATGTCCTACGAGCAGTACTTC
CDR3: CASSFIGQGMSYEQYF

D: -
size: -
J: TRBJ2-7
V: TRBV6-1
DNA: TGTGCCAGCAGATGGGCGGATACCTACGAGCAGTACTTC
CDR3: CASRWADTYEQYF

D: -
size: -
J: TRBJ1-4
V: TRBV27
DNA: TGTGCCAGCAGTTTATTAGGCGAGGCAACTAATGAAAAACTGTTTTTT
CDR3: CASSLLGEATNEKLFF

D: -
size: once
J: TRBJ2-7
V: TRBV2
DNA: TGTGCCAGCAGGGTGGATGGAGGGAATTTTTACGAGCAGTACTTC
CDR3: CASRVDGGNFYEQYF

D: -
size: -
J: TRBJ2-7
V: TRBV11-2
DNA: TGTGCCAGCAGCTTAGTCCGGGGGTACGAGCAGTACTTC
CDR3: CASSLVRGYEQYF